The sequence of this TCR beta chain was determined in a study of T-cell memory formation after mild COVID-19. In the study overall: For the most part, TCR clusters were specific to one donor. Notes on the study in general: Memory sampled before infection contained some responding clones, suggesting cross-reactive memory joined. Shrinking CD4+ clones resided mostly in CM and EM, and CD8+ ones in EMRA. Day 15 to 85 contractors were CD4/CD8 balanced; later expanders leaned CD4+.

The CDR3 is 13 amino acids. Trimming stripped 6 bases from V and 0 bases from J, with 9 bases between. Germline V lookup: CDR1 MNHEY, CDR2 SVGAGI. MiXCR, applied by TCRdb to the 5' RACE reads, yields one record per CDR3 protein. The table includes 120,000 to 150,000 distinct CDR3 sequences, about 19% detected once. On this clonotype: Antigen: not known.

The clonotype was recovered from an adult woman who had mild COVID-19 (a few samples of this study predate the infection). Cell type and time point are not known. The J gene is TRBJ2-7, the V gene TRBV6-5, with TRBD1 as a possible D gene (5 bases). Sequenced sample: PBMCs or a T cell subset sorted from them (not recorded which). The CDR3 loop reads CASRDTLSYEQYF. In DNA, the CDR3 is TGTGCCAGCAGGGACACCCTCTCCTACGAGCAGTACTTC.